The rows below give T cell receptor beta chains drawn from one sample of a study of circulating CD8 cells and anti-PD-1 response in melanoma. TCRdb re-called the reads with MiXCR, one entry per CDR3 protein. The sample includes about 220 distinct CDR3 sequences, about a tenth seen only once; the top ten take approximately 90%. Sequencing used CD8+ T cells from PBMCs, obtained at baseline or after one month of anti-PD-1 therapy (not recorded which). All receptors come from a human donor with melanoma. Both conserved end residues are part of each CDR3. D genes are given only for firm matches. Where a row states a size, it is once, few, many or the class of an expanded clone; other rows omit it.

TRBD2,TRBJ2-7,TRBV12-3/TRBV12-4,medium-sized,CASRAGDSYEQYF,TGTGCCAGCAGAGCGGGAGACTCCTACGAGCAGTACTTC
TRBD1,TRBJ2-2,TRBV5-4,medium-sized,CASLPGQGANGELFF,TGTGCCAGCCTACCGGGACAGGGGGCAAACGGGGAGCTGTTTTTT
TRBD2,TRBJ2-1,TRBV4-1,medium-sized,CASSHDLSGIPSYNEQFF,TGCGCCAGCAGCCACGATCTTAGCGGGATCCCTTCCTACAATGAGCAGTTCTTC
NA,TRBJ2-7,TRBV28,NA,CTSSLTTSLGGAYEQYF,TGTACCAGCAGTTTGACGACAAGCCTGGGGGGAGCCTACGAGCAGTACTTC
TRBD2,TRBJ2-7,TRBV28,medium-sized,CASRTTPGTIYEQYF,TGTGCCAGCAGGACAACACCCGGGACTATCTACGAGCAGTACTTC
TRBD2,TRBJ2-1,TRBV20-1,medium-sized,CSARGGLAEQFF,TGCAGTGCTAGAGGAGGACTAGCGGAGCAGTTCTTC
NA,TRBJ1-2,TRBV28,medium-sized,CASNPGYYGYTF,TGTGCCAGCAATCCGGGCTACTATGGCTACACCTTC
NA,TRBJ1-4,TRBV28,medium-sized,CASSPPDSRNEKLFF,TGTGCCAGCAGTCCACCCGACAGCCGTAATGAAAAACTGTTTTTT
TRBD1,TRBJ2-7,TRBV28,medium-sized,CAIQLRDRTYEQYF,TGTGCCATCCAGTTGAGGGACAGGACCTACGAGCAGTACTTC
NA,TRBJ1-1,TRBV6-5,medium-sized,CASSYGTGIPEAFF,TGTGCCAGCAGTTACGGAACGGGGATCCCTGAAGCTTTCTTT
TRBD1,TRBJ2-7,TRBV19,medium-sized,CASSLTGGGEQYF,TGTGCCAGTAGCTTGACAGGGGGTGGCGAGCAGTACTTC
NA,TRBJ1-4,TRBV24-1,medium-sized,CATSAAGKLFF,TGTGCCACCAGTGCCGCCGGGAAACTGTTTTTT
NA,TRBJ2-1,TRBV19,NA,CGSRSPLYNEQFF,TGTGGGTCTCGGTCCCCTCTCTACAATGAGCAGTTCTTC
NA,TRBJ1-1,TRBV28,medium-sized,CASSFWNTEAFF,TGTGCCAGCAGTTTCTGGAACACTGAAGCTTTCTTT
NA,TRBJ2-7,TRBV19,NA,CASSIDRLTPYEQYF,TGTGCCAGTAGTATAGATCGGCTAACCCCCTACGAGCAGTACTTC
NA,TRBJ2-7,TRBV28,NA,CAIQSFGEQRYEQYF,TGTGCCATCCAGAGCTTCGGGGAGCAGAGGTACGAGCAGTACTTC
NA,TRBJ2-1,TRBV28,medium-sized,CASSFGPINEQFF,TGTGCCAGCAGTTTTGGGCCGATCAATGAGCAGTTCTTC
NA,TRBJ2-1,TRBV9,medium-sized,CASSAGDSLYNEQFF,TGTGCCAGCAGCGCGGGGGACAGCCTTTACAATGAGCAGTTCTTC
NA,TRBJ2-7,TRBV28,medium-sized,CASSSGGPYEQYF,TGTGCCAGCAGTTCCGGGGGTCCCTACGAGCAGTACTTC
NA,TRBJ1-4,TRBV5-5,medium-sized,CASSSRGGEDEKPFF,TGTGCCAGCAGCTCCAGGGGAGGGGAGGATGAAAAACCGTTTTTT
NA,TRBJ1-5,TRBV28,medium-sized,CASSFWREGQPQHF,TGTGCCAGCAGTTTTTGGAGGGAGGGTCAGCCCCAGCATTTT
TRBD1,TRBJ1-6,TRBV9,medium-sized,CASSGDSPNSPLHF,TGTGCCAGCAGCGGGGACAGTCCCAATTCACCCCTCCACTTT
NA,TRBJ2-7,TRBV6-1,medium-sized,CASSEGTGVDEQYF,TGTGCCAGCAGTGAAGGGACGGGGGTCGACGAGCAGTACTTC
TRBD1,TRBJ2-3,TRBV7-3,medium-sized,CASSRWDREIPDTQYF,TGTGCCAGCAGCAGATGGGACAGGGAAATTCCAGATACGCAGTATTTT
NA,TRBJ1-1,TRBV2,large,CASSEERAEAFF,TGTGCCAGCAGTGAAGAAAGGGCTGAAGCTTTCTTT